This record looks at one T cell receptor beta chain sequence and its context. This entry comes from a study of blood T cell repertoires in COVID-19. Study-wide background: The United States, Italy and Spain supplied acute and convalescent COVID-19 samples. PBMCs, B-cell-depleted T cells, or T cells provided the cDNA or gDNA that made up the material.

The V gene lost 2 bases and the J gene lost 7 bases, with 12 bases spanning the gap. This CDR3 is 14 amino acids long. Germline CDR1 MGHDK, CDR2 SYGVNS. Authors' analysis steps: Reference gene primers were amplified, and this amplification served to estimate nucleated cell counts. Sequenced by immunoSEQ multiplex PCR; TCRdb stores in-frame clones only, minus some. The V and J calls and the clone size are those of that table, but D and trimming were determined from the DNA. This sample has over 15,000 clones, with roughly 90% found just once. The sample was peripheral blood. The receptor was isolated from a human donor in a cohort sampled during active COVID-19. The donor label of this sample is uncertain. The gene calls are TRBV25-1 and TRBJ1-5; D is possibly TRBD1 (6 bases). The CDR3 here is CASSERGAGQPQHF. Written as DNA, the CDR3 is TGTGCCAGCAGTGAACGGGGGGCTGGCCAGCCCCAGCATTTT.